This TCR beta chain was identified during a study of T cell responses to AZD1222 COVID-19 vaccine. The germline V gene has CDR1 SNHLY and CDR2 FYNNEI. The CDR3 loop spans 13 amino acids. Trimming removed 10 bases at V and 6 bases at J, with 19 bases between. Method: immunoSEQ multiplex PCR; TCRdb's copy keeps in-frame clones and lacks some. The sample gives 64,000 or so clones, less than 90% of which show up once; around 7.8% is in the top ten. The TCR originated in an adult in good health. The material sequenced was peripheral blood, taken on day 0 of AZD1222 vaccination. This sequence joins TRBV2 and TRBJ2-7, with D possibly TRBD1 on 6 matching bases. CDR3: CATRSGTTLEQYF. In DNA form, the CDR3 reads TGTGCCACCCGGAGTGGGACAACCCTCGAGCAGTACTTC.